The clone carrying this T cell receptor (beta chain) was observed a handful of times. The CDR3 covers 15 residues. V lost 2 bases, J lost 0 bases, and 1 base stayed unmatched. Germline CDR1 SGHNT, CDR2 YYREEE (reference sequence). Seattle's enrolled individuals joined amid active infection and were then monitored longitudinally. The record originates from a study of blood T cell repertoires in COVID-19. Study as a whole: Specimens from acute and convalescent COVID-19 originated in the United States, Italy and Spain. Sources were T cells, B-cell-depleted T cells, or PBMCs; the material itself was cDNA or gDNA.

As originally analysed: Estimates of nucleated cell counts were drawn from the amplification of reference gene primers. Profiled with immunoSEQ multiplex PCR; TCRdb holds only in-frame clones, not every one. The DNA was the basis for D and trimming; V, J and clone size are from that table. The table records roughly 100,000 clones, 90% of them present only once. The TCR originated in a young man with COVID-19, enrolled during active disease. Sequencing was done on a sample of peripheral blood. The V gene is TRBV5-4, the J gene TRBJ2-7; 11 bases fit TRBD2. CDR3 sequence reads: CASSFGTSGSYEQYF. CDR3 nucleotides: TGTGCCAGCAGCTTTGGGACTAGCGGCTCCTACGAGCAGTACTTC.